This T cell receptor beta chain comes out of a study of tumour-infiltrating T cells in Burkitt lymphoma. Looking at the study overall: All epidemiological Burkitt lymphoma subtypes were represented in the cohort. Productive clonality predicted overall and progression-free survival.

Data came from immunoSEQ multiplex PCR; TCRdb stores just in-frame clones and leaves some out. The data show some 2,300 clones, about 14% seen once. CDR1 and CDR2 from the germline V gene are SGHVS and FQNEAQ. The CDR3 spans 16 residues. V was cut by 6 bases and J by 0 bases, with 15 bases left in between. Material: tumor tissue. This TCR came from a human donor with Burkitt lymphoma. This sequence joins TRBV7-8 and TRBJ1-3; D call uncertain. The CDR3 region is CASSRPWENSGNTIYF. Written as DNA, the CDR3 is TGTGCCAGCAGTCGCCCATGGGAGAACTCTGGAAACACCATATATTTT.